What follows describes a single T cell receptor (beta chain). These data belong to a study of blood T cell repertoires in COVID-19. Measured with immunoSEQ multiplex PCR; TCRdb has only the in-frame clones, and not every one. Among nearly 70,000 clones, roughly 90% were seen once, and the ten largest hold 6% to 7.5%. The CDR3 sequence is 13 residues long. With V trimmed by 8 bases and J by 2 bases, 5 bases remained unmatched. The sample comprised peripheral blood. This sequence joins TRBV12-3 or TRBV12-4 and TRBJ2-5, with 7 bases aligning to TRBD2. The clonotype comes from a man aged 40-50 years with COVID-19, enrolled during active disease. The CDR3 spells CASSSGLQETQYF. The DNA for the CDR3 is TGTGCCAGCTCTTCGGGACTACAAGAGACCCAGTACTTC.